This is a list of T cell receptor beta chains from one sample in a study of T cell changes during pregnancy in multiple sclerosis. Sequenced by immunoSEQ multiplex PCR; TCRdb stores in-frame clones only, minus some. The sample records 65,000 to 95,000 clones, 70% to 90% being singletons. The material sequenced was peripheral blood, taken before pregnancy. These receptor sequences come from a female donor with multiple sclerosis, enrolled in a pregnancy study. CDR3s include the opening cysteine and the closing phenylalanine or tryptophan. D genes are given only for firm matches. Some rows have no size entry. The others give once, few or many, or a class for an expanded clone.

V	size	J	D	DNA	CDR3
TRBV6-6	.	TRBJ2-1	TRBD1	TGTGCCAGCAGTAGCCCCCGGGACAGGGGCGACTATGAGCAGTTCTTC	CASSSPRDRGDYEQFF
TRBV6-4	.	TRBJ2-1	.	TGTGCCAGCAGCCAAGAGGGAGATTCTGGCAATGAGCAGTTCTTC	CASSQEGDSGNEQFF
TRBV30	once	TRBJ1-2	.	TGTGCCTGGAGTCCGGGGTTTGGCTATGGCTACACCTTC	CAWSPGFGYGYTF
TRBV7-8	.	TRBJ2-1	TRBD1	TGTGCCAGCAGCACAGGGGACAGTCCGAGAATCGATGAGCAGTTCTTC	CASSTGDSPRIDEQFF
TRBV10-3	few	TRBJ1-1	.	TGTGCCATCAGTGATTATTCGGTGAACACTGAAGCTTTCTTT	CAISDYSVNTEAFF
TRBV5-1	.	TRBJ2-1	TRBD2	TGCGCCAGCAGCTCCCCGGAAAAACTAGCGGGGCCCAATGAGCAGTTCTTC	CASSSPEKLAGPNEQFF
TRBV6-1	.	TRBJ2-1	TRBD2	TGTGCCAGCAGTGAGACCGGGACTAGCGGGGGGAATGAGCAGTTCTTC	CASSETGTSGGNEQFF
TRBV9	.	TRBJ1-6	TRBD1	TGTGCCAGCAGCATCACAGGGGTCTATAATTCACCCCTCCACTTT	CASSITGVYNSPLHF
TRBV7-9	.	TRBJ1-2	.	TGTGCCAGCAGTCAGGGGTCTGGCTACACCTTC	CASSQGSGYTF
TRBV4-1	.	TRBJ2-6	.	TGCGCCAGCAGCCAAGTTGGAGGTCCGTGGGCTGGGGCCAACGTCCTGACTTTC	CASSQVGGPWAGANVLTF
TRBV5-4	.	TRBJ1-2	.	TGTGCCAGCAGCTTTTCAGGGGATGGCTACACCTTC	CASSFSGDGYTF
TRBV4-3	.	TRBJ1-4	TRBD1	TGCGCCAGCAGCCGGACTTTAAGACAGGGAGAAGAAAAACTGTTTTTT	CASSRTLRQGEEKLFF
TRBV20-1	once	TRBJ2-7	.	TGCAGTGCGGGCAGCTCCTACGAGCAGTACTTC	CSAGSSYEQYF
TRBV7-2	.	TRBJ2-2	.	TGTGCCAGCAGCCCCTGGACAGACCTCGACACCGGGGAGCTGTTTTTT	CASSPWTDLDTGELFF
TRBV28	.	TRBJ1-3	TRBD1	TGTGCCAGCAGTTTGGGCCTGGCAGGGGGCGCAGGCTCTGGAAACACCATATATTTT	CASSLGLAGGAGSGNTIYF
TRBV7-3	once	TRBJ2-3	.	TGTGCCAGCAGCTTAAGCGGGGGCCGCACAGATACGCAGTATTTT	CASSLSGGRTDTQYF
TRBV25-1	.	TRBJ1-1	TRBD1	TGTGCCAGCAGTGGGTTCCCCACACAGGGGGAGACTGAAGCTTTCTTT	CASSGFPTQGETEAFF